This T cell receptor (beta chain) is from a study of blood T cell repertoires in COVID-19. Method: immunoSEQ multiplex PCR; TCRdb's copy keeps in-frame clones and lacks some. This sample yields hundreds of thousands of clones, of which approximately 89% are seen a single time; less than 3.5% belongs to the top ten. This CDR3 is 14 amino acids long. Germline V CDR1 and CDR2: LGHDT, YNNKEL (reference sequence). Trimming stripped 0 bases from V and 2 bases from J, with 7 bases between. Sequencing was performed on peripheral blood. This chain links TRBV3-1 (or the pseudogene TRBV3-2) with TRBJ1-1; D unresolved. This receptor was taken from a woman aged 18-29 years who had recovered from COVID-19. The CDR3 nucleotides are TGTGCCAGCAGCCAAGATCCCGTAAACACTGAAGCTTTCTTT. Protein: CASSQDPVNTEAFF.